Each of the 19 T cell receptor beta chains below was sequenced from the same sample in a study of shared clonotypes between healthy human individuals. Only in-frame clones appear in the TCRdb table, and some are missing; sequencing was by immunoSEQ multiplex PCR. The repertoire includes about 1.4 million clones, approximately 97% of them detected once, and 1.2% sits in the top ten. Input material: naive CD4+ T cells sorted from blood. Subset: CD45RA+ positively selected. The receptor set was obtained from a man aged 25-45 years in good health.

This chain joins TRBV6-4 and TRBJ2-7; D not certain. CDR1 MRHNA and CDR2 SNTAGT come from the germline V gene. The CDR3 has 17 amino acids. The V end lost 2 bases, the J end lost 4 bases, and 21 bases lay between the germline ends. Here the CDR3 reads CASSDLLHVADSYEQYF. As DNA, the CDR3 is TGTGCCAGCAGTGACCTCTTACACGTAGCCGATTCGTACGAGCAGTACTTC.

This chain uses TRBV7-9 with TRBJ2-5, with D maybe TRBD1 (6 bases). Germline values: CDR1 SEHNR, CDR2 FQNEAQ (reference sequence). The CDR3 length is 14 residues. The ends were cut back, 7 bases at V and 2 bases at J, with 14 bases in the middle. The CDR3 region has the DNA TGTGCCAGCACCATGGGGACAAAACAAGAGACCCAGTACTTC. Encoded protein: CASTMGTKQETQYF.

The genes are TRBV28 and TRBJ1-2; TRBD1 aligns across 7 bases. This CDR3 has 14 amino acids. V was clipped by 6 bases and J by 3 bases; unmatched bases: 7. Looked up from germline, CDR1 is MDHEN and CDR2 is SYDVKM. CDR3 DNA sequence: TGTGCCAGCAGAGTTCTGAGGGGGCACTATGGCTACACCTTC. Translation: CASRVLRGHYGYTF.

The genes are TRBV5-4 and TRBJ2-1, with a tentative D call TRBD2 (5 bases). This CDR3 region has 13 residues. Trimming stripped 5 bases from V and 9 bases from J, with 15 bases between. Germline CDR1 SGHNT, CDR2 YYREEE (reference sequence). CDR3 residues: CASSSNGIGEQFF. CDR3 in DNA: TGTGCCAGCAGTTCGAACGGGATTGGTGAGCAGTTCTTC.

The chain is built from TRBV7-6 and TRBJ2-7; D is perhaps TRBD2 (5 bases). CDR1 and CDR2 from the germline V gene are SGHVS and FNYEAQ. Trimming removed 5 bases from V and 6 bases from J, with 20 bases in between. The CDR3 loop spans 15 amino acids. The CDR3 loop reads CASSNRHAGLGEQYF. In nucleotides, the CDR3 is TGTGCCAGCAGCAATCGGCATGCGGGCTTAGGCGAGCAGTACTTC.

The chain carries TRBV30 and TRBJ1-5; a possible D gene is TRBD1 (5 bases). The V gene lost 3 bases and the J gene lost 2 bases, with 17 bases spanning the gap. The germline V gene has CDR1 GTSNPN and CDR2 SVGIG (reference sequence). The CDR3 has 16 residues. CDR3 protein: CAWRVGTWWGNQPQHF. CDR3 nucleotide sequence: TGTGCCTGGAGGGTAGGGACCTGGTGGGGCAATCAGCCCCAGCATTTT.

This sequence joins TRBV10-2 and TRBJ2-1; D is perhaps TRBD2 (6 bases). Deletions cut 10 bases from V and 6 bases from J, with 16 bases between. Germline CDR1 reads WSHSY; CDR2 reads SAAADI. The CDR3 has 13 amino acids. In DNA form, the CDR3 reads TGCGCCACCAAGGGGTGGGAGGTCAATGAGCAGTTCTTC. Translating gives CATKGWEVNEQFF.

This chain links TRBV11-2 with TRBJ2-7; D possibly matches TRBD1 or TRBD2 (7 bases each). V lost 5 bases to trimming and J lost 9 bases, with 20 bases between them. CDR3 length equals 14 residues. Per the germline V gene, CDR1 is SGHAT and CDR2 is FQNNGV. CDR3 region: CASSPGGAGLGQYF. The CDR3 DNA sequence: TGTGCCAGCAGCCCAGGGGGGGCGGGTCTGGGGCAGTACTTC.

The chain combines TRBV29-1 with TRBJ2-7; 7 bases line up with TRBD2. The CDR3 sequence is 13 residues long. The junction had 7 bases not matched to a gene; V was cut back by 5 bases and J by 3 bases. Germline CDR1 is SQVTM and CDR2 is ANQGSEA. CDR3 protein: CSVSPGGSYEQYF. DNA for the CDR3: TGCAGCGTTTCCCCCGGCGGGAGCTACGAGCAGTACTTC.

This clone was detected once. V and J are TRBV5-5 and TRBJ1-4; D not resolved. Trimming left V 0 bases short and J 8 bases short, with 14 bases between. Germline assignment: CDR1 SGHKS and CDR2 YYEKEE (reference sequence). The CDR3 has 15 amino acids. The CDR3: CASSLDFRVGEKLFF. In DNA form, the CDR3 reads TGTGCCAGCAGCTTGGATTTTCGGGTCGGCGAAAAACTGTTTTTT.

The chain combines TRBV7-2 with TRBJ2-7, with unresolved D. The CDR3 loop spans 13 amino acids. The germline CDR1 and CDR2 sequences are SGHTA and FQGNSA. The V gene lost 2 bases and the J gene lost 3 bases, with 8 bases spanning the gap. Here the CDR3 DNA reads TGTGCCAGCAGCTTACGGCAGCACTACGAGCAGTACTTC. Its translation is CASSLRQHYEQYF.

The chain recombines TRBV9 with TRBJ2-4; TRBD1 or TRBD2 may be the D gene (6 bases each). Germline assignment: CDR1 SGDLS and CDR2 YYNGEE. The germline V and J ends were trimmed by 0 bases and 6 bases, with 7 bases remaining between them. The CDR3 spans 13 residues. In DNA form, the CDR3 reads TGTGCCAGCAGCGTAGAGGGGGGAAACATTCAGTACTTC. Translation gives CASSVEGGNIQYF.

This sequence joins TRBV5-5 and TRBJ1-1; D uncertain. CDR3 length: 14 residues. Deletions cut 4 bases from V and 4 bases from J, with 14 bases between. CDR1 and CDR2 (germline): SGHKS, YYEKEE (reference sequence). The CDR3 loop is CASSLQPLGTEAFF. The CDR3 DNA sequence: TGTGCCAGCAGCCTACAACCTTTGGGCACTGAAGCTTTCTTT.

The chain uses TRBV5-4 and TRBJ2-6; perhaps TRBD1 as D (6 bases). The V end was cut by 6 bases, the J end by 0 bases, with 10 bases between. CDR1 SGHNT and CDR2 YYREEE come from the germline V gene (reference sequence). The CDR3 runs to 15 residues. The CDR3 loop reads CASNGQNSGANVLTF. CDR3 coding DNA: TGTGCCAGCAATGGACAGAACTCTGGGGCCAACGTCCTGACTTTC.

This rearrangement joins TRBV6-6 to TRBJ2-7; 12 bases align to TRBD1. V trimming: 6 bases; J trimming: 6 bases; junction bases outside the gene matches: 6. This CDR3 spans 14 amino acids. The germline V gene has CDR1 MNHNY and CDR2 SVGAGI (reference sequence). CDR3 residues: CASSRDRGRGEQYF. CDR3 nucleotide sequence: TGTGCCAGCAGCAGGGACAGGGGGCGCGGCGAGCAGTACTTC.

As concerns this clone: Additional DNA sequences in this sample encode the identical CDR3. V is TRBV28 and J is TRBJ1-4, with no clear D. Per germline, CDR1 MDHEN and CDR2 SYDVKM. The CDR3 runs 11 residues. Trimming removed 5 bases from V and 4 bases from J, with 2 bases in between. This chain's CDR3 is CASSRNEKLFF. CDR3 sequence (DNA): TGTGCCAGCAGTCGTAATGAAAAACTGTTTTTT.

On this clone: Other DNA sequences within the sample encode an identical CDR3. The chain is built from TRBV10-1 and TRBJ2-7; tentatively, D is TRBD2 (5 bases). The V gene's germline CDR1 is WNHNN and CDR2 SYGVQD (reference sequence). With 3 bases removed from V and 3 bases from J, the gap between germline ends came to 9 bases. CDR3 length: 13 residues. The CDR3 DNA reads TGCGCCAGCAGTGAAAGCGGCTTCTACGAGCAGTACTTC. It specifies CASSESGFYEQYF.

Regarding this clone: This CDR3 is also generated by other DNA sequences in the sample. This sequence joins TRBV7-2 and TRBJ2-7; D remains ambiguous. This CDR3 comprises 12 residues. V lost 2 bases to trimming and J lost 2 bases, with 4 bases between them. The germline V gene has CDR1 SGHTA and CDR2 FQGNSA. CDR3: CASSLTPYEQYF. CDR3 DNA: TGTGCCAGCAGCTTAACCCCCTACGAGCAGTACTTC.

V usage is TRBV15 and J usage is TRBJ2-5, with a weak D call TRBD1 (5 bases). The length of the CDR3 is 16 residues. CDR1 and CDR2 from the germline V gene are LNHNV and YYDKDF (reference sequence). Trimming took off 1 base at V and 2 bases at J, with 14 bases between the two ends. The CDR3 sequence: CATSRGNRLDQETQYF. CDR3 DNA sequence: TGTGCCACCAGCAGAGGCAACAGGCTCGATCAAGAGACCCAGTACTTC.